The following is a T cell receptor (beta chain) sequence with its context. Antigen unknown. In each case, RNA was isolated and then reverse transcribed into cDNA as the sequencing template. Profiled with immunoSEQ multiplex PCR; TCRdb holds only in-frame clones, not every one. The profile shows 120,000 to 150,000 clones, around 50% of them singletons. The sample is drawn from a study of CD8+ T cells in alopecia areata. Across the whole study: The protocol delivered tofacitinib for 6 to 18 months, then withdrew it for 6 months.

Those with alopecia areata gave lesional scalp punch biopsies and peripheral blood. Germline CDR1 and CDR2: MNHEY and SMNVEV (reference sequence). Trimming left V 1 base short and J 5 bases short, with 6 bases between. The CDR3 has 13 amino acids. Study-wide results and limits: Resident alphabeta T cells of normal skin are also sequenced in scalp samples.

The clonotype was recovered from a human donor with alopecia areata. The sequenced sample consisted of CD4+ T cells sorted from blood. The rearrangement joins TRBV27 to TRBJ1-5; D call uncertain. The CDR3 sequence is CASSLFIYQPQHF. The CDR3 coding sequence is TGTGCCAGCAGTTTATTCATTTATCAGCCCCAGCATTTT.